The text below deals with one T cell receptor beta chain. Its antigen is still unknown. The sample holds no much larger clone one base away, and base qualities are not on file. Library generation was performed with PCR. DNA from cultured CD4+ T cells was subjected to TCR sequencing with the Oncomine TCR Beta short-read assay at the Johns Hopkins FTIC core. Genomic DNA was extracted from the cultured CD4+ T cells with the QIAamp micro DNA kit. Oncomine TCR Beta libraries from cultured CD4+ T cells were pooled using unique dual indexes and sequenced on an Illumina iSeq 100. Regarding the original processing steps: Non-productive sequences were removed, and CDR3s that did not start with C, did not end with F or W, or were shorter than 7 amino acids were discarded. Antigen-specific clonotypes were identified with the MANAFEST web application by comparing peptide-stimulated wells with reference and other culture wells. To be called positive, a clone needed an FDR below 0.05, an odds ratio above 5, and a productive frequency above 0.1% in at least two of three replicate wells. A clonotype counted as cross-reactive if it showed significant expansion both in the SARS-CoV-2 spike wells and in at least one common cold coronavirus spike condition. Similarity between CDR3 sequences was evaluated in R version 3.6.1 using Levenshtein distances (stringdist) and unrooted phylogenetic trees (ape). TCRdb took the public reads, trimmed them with fastp at Q25, ran MiXCR for clone calling and kept in-frame beta chains. Rows are combined by CDR3 protein, so each entry shows the most common genes and DNA. TCRdb assigned the V and J calls; the authors' analysis was not used. Counted in this sample were about 24,000 distinct CDR3 sequences; about 42% of them appeared once. 3.5% to 5% of the sample rests with the top ten.

Per the publication, the time point label means: late sampling 161 to 241 days after vaccination in a few convalescent patients. Explained via the paper, the treatment or condition label denotes: approximately 9-day PBMC culture with coronavirus spike peptide pools or control peptides (ViraFEST assay). The study used the ViraFEST assay, which expanded antigen-specific T cells with peptide pools and then identified expanded clonotypes by TCR sequencing. The convalescent patients' positive SARS-CoV-2 PCR tests fell between March and December 2020, which was before the Alpha, Beta and Delta variants emerged in the United States. PBMCs were cultured at about 2 million per well in IMDM supplemented with about 5% human AB serum and 9 to 10 IU/ml IL-2, with approximately 9.5 ug/ml peptide pools added. On days 3 and 7, half of the culture medium was replaced with fresh IL-2-containing medium. After nine to eleven days of culture, CD4+ T cells were isolated by negative selection with the EasySep CD4+ T cell isolation kit. Ficoll-Paque Plus gradient centrifugation was used to isolate PBMCs from whole blood, and the isolated PBMCs were then either used fresh or cryopreserved at -140C. Each culture condition was generally run in triplicate wells.

The data were taken from a study of vaccination and CD4 T cells after COVID-19 (dated by TCRdb to between 2020 and 2023). About the full investigation: SARS-CoV-2 positivity had been established in the convalescent patients by nasal swab PCR, and mild disease was recorded in under ten of these patients and severe disease in one. Six males and four females were included in the convalescent cohort, with two Hispanic individuals, seven Caucasians, two Asians and one multiracial person represented. Two doses of either the Pfizer-BioNTech BNT162b2 vaccine (n=8) or the Moderna mRNA-1273 vaccine (n=2) were administered to participants. Post-COVID blood samples from convalescent patients were collected a median of 101 days after diagnosis, with a range of roughly 35 to 180 days. The time from the second vaccine dose to post-vaccine blood sampling had a median of around 72 days and ranged from about 14 to 250 days. A few convalescent patients gave samples both early after vaccination (day 14) and late after vaccination (days 161 to 241). The cultures were stimulated with overlapping spike peptide pools from SARS-CoV-2 and from the common cold coronaviruses HCoV-NL63, HCoV-OC43 and HCoV-229E. Control cultures used a CEFX viral epitope pool as positive control, an HIV-1 Nef peptide pool as negative control, or no peptide. In around 10 COVID-19 convalescent patients and a few infection-naive healthy vaccine recipients, researchers compared the spike-specific CD4+ TCR repertoire from before mRNA vaccination with the repertoire from after. General study outcomes and caveats: In convalescent patients, a median about 86% of post-vaccine SARS-CoV-2-reactive clones were detected only after vaccination, and vaccine-specific priming was suggested by this finding. In convalescent patients, nearly all vaccine-specific clones (304 of 307) were found to be mono-reactive for SARS-CoV-2 spike rather than cross-reactive with common cold coronaviruses. The study included relatively few convalescent patients and did not analyze early timepoints after natural infection. The median number of SARS-CoV-2-reactive clonotypes rose from 20 to 25 after infection to around 40 after vaccination, but the change was not significant.

This receptor was identified in a human donor who had recovered from COVID-19. Material: CD4+ T cells from blood, cultured in vitro, obtained about 7 months after SARS-CoV-2 vaccination.

The nucleotides are TGTGCCAGCAGAGGGGGGAGCCCTGGCGGAAACTTCTACGAGCAGTACTTC. The resulting protein is CASRGGSPGGNFYEQYF. The chain is assembled from TRBV6-1 and TRBJ2-7; the D gene is possibly TRBD1 or TRBD2, with 6 bases matching each. The trim is 6 bases for V and 3 bases for J, with a gap of 24 bases between the germline ends. The CDR3 spans 17 residues, from the cysteine through the phenylalanine. Solely the CDR3 DNA is kept, with 51 bases framed from the first base. CDR1 and CDR2 are read off the germline V gene as MNHNS and SASEGT.